A selection of T cell receptor beta chains follows, all from one sample in a study of cytomegalovirus exposure and HLA in healthy donors. Using immunoSEQ multiplex PCR, the repertoire was profiled, and TCRdb retains in-frame clones only, with some absent. Among over 100,000 clones listed, 6.5% to 9.5% were seen once. What was sequenced was PBMCs. These receptors were taken from a man aged 40-49 years in good health and CMV-seronegative. CDR3s include the opening cysteine and the closing phenylalanine or tryptophan. D genes are given only for firm matches. Clone size is shown for a subset of rows, as once, few, many or a class of expanded clone.

V	D	J	size	DNA	CDR3
TRBV2	TRBD2	TRBJ2-5	.	TGTGCCAGCAGTGAACTAGCGGGGGGGGAGACCCAGTACTTC	CASSELAGGETQYF
TRBV4-1	TRBD1	TRBJ2-7	.	TGCGCCAGCAGCCGGATATCGGACAGGGCAGGGAACGAGCAGTACTTC	CASSRISDRAGNEQYF
TRBV19	.	TRBJ1-5	.	TGTGCCAGTAGTCCCGGCGGGGGTGGGATGCAGCCCCAGCATTTT	CASSPGGGGMQPQHF
TRBV27	TRBD1	TRBJ1-5	few	TGTGCCAGCAGTCCCTCCGCGGGACAGCCGAGCAATCAGCCCCAGCATTTT	CASSPSAGQPSNQPQHF
TRBV7-9	.	TRBJ2-2	few	TGTGCCAGCAGCCCAACAGCGAACACCGGGGAGCTGTTTTTT	CASSPTANTGELFF
TRBV7-6	TRBD1	TRBJ1-4	.	TGTGCCAGCAGCTTGGCGGGACAGGGAGGGGGACCTAATGAAAAACTGTTTTTT	CASSLAGQGGGPNEKLFF
TRBV7-9	TRBD2	TRBJ2-3	.	TGTGCCAGCAATATCGGGGGGGTGAGCACAGATACGCAGTATTTT	CASNIGGVSTDTQYF
TRBV5-1	.	TRBJ1-1	few	TGCGCCAGCAGCTTGTCCCAACAGAACACTGAAGCTTTCTTT	CASSLSQQNTEAFF
TRBV6-5	TRBD1	TRBJ1-1	few	TGTGCCAGCAGCCCCGACAGGGGAGTCCCTGAAGCTTTCTTT	CASSPDRGVPEAFF
TRBV7-8	.	TRBJ1-6	.	TGTGCCAGCAGCTCAATACCCAGTTCACCCCTCCACTTT	CASSSIPSSPLHF
TRBV2	.	TRBJ1-4	.	TGTGCCAGCAGTGAAAGTGGCATGGTTGAAAAACTGTTTTTT	CASSESGMVEKLFF
TRBV2	TRBD1	TRBJ2-5	.	TGTGCCAGCATGGACAGGGGAAAGACCCAGTACTTC	CASMDRGKTQYF
TRBV19	TRBD2	TRBJ2-2	few	TGTGCCAGTAGTGGGAGGGGATTAACCGGGGAGCTGTTTTTT	CASSGRGLTGELFF
TRBV5-1	.	TRBJ2-1	.	TGCGCCAGCAGCCCCTGGGGGAATCTCCGGGGGAATGAGCAGTTCTTC	CASSPWGNLRGNEQFF
TRBV18	TRBD2	TRBJ2-7	.	TGTGCCAGCTCACCAGGGACTAGCGGGGGAAGGAGCTCCTACGAGCAGTACTTC	CASSPGTSGGRSSYEQYF
TRBV11-2	TRBD1	TRBJ1-3	few	TGTGCCAGCAGCTTAGAAGTGGGGGGACAGAAAGGAAACACCATATATTTT	CASSLEVGGQKGNTIYF
TRBV7-9	.	TRBJ2-3	.	TGTGCCAGCAGCTTCCGGTCGTCTAGCACAGATACGCAGTATTTT	CASSFRSSSTDTQYF
TRBV28	TRBD1	TRBJ1-4	few	TGTGCCAGCAGTTCCTCGGACAGGGGTGAAAAACTGTTTTTT	CASSSSDRGEKLFF
TRBV30	.	TRBJ1-2	.	TGTGCCTGGAGTGGTTCGCTTAGCCCCGGGACCTTC	CAWSGSLSPGTF
TRBV2	TRBD2	TRBJ2-3	few	TGTGCCAGCAGTGAAACTCTAGCGGGGGGCACAGATACGCAGTATTTT	CASSETLAGGTDTQYF
TRBV28	.	TRBJ1-4	few	TGTGCCAGCAGCAACAGGCCTAATGAAAAACTGTTTTTT	CASSNRPNEKLFF
TRBV5-4	TRBD1	TRBJ2-1	few	TGTGCCAGCAGCTTGACAGGGGGAGACAATGAGCAGTTCTTC	CASSLTGGDNEQFF
TRBV9	TRBD2	TRBJ2-3	few	TGTGCCAGCAGCTGGACTAGCGGGGGTTCAGATACGCAGTATTTT	CASSWTSGGSDTQYF
TRBV5-1	.	TRBJ1-1	few	TGCGCCAGCAGCCTGGGCGAGAACACTGAAGCTTTCTTT	CASSLGENTEAFF
TRBV15	.	TRBJ1-2	.	TGTGCCACCAGCAGGGCCGGGAGCTATGGCTACACCTTC	CATSRAGSYGYTF